Given below is one TCR beta chain in context. There is no known antigen for this receptor. Nothing much larger sits one base from this clone, and base qualities are not available. The library came from 5' RACE. The sequencer was an Illumina HiSeq 2500. A second PCR of roughly 7 to 12 cycles was run with a J-beta primer mix and a sample-barcoded 5' primer. A template-switch 5' adaptor carrying 12 random nucleotides introduced a unique molecular identifier onto each TCR beta cDNA molecule. Each sample yielded at least 3 million CDR3-containing paired-end reads. First-strand cDNA was synthesized from all RNA with the Mint cDNA synthesis kit, primed by a TRBC-specific oligonucleotide. After uracil-DNA glycosylase treatment, a first 18-cycle PCR used universal primers M1SS and BC2_uni_R on all cDNA. The authors' pipeline ran thus. Each sample was normalized by randomly selecting 1 million high-quality reads, each carrying a distinct molecular identifier. Reads sharing molecular identifiers were discarded rather than binned into consensus sequences. MiTCR, run with a Q25 quality threshold and the strictest error-elimination algorithm, handled CDR3 identification, clonotype clustering and error correction. A nonparametric unseen species model with Euler transformation was used to estimate a lower bound on total TCR beta diversity. Starting from the raw public reads, TCRdb applied fastp trimming at Q25, assembled clones with MiXCR and retained in-frame beta chains. Rows matching on CDR3 protein sequence are summarized as one entry with the most common DNA and genes. None of the V and J calls come from the authors' own analysis; TCRdb made them. The sample records hundreds of thousands of distinct CDR3 sequences, around 31% of which are singletons. The ten top clones hold around a sixth of the sample.

Systemically healthy Caucasian individuals from Russia, over 30 in total and aged about 6 to 95 years, were included as donors. Each donor gave around 9.8 milliliters of peripheral blood, collected into EDTA-treated Vacutainer tubes. Ficoll-Paque density-gradient centrifugation was used to isolate PBMCs, with at least 6.5 million per sample. Total RNA was extracted from PBMCs with Trizol reagent, with at least 5.5 micrograms obtained per sample. The percentages of naive CD45RAhigh/CD27high T cells were determined by flow cytometry on a PBMC aliquot from every donor. This sample is part of a study of blood T cells in healthy people across ages (dated by TCRdb to about 2015). For the study in its entirety: In model experiments, template switching captured roughly one uniquely barcoded TCR beta cDNA molecule for every two T cells. Donors of different ages were randomly distributed across sequencing lanes to avoid experimental bias. Using deep sequencing normalized with unique cDNA molecular identifiers, the study measured how TCR beta repertoire diversity changes with age. The donors were split into four age groups: young (average roughly 15 years), middle-aged (about 40), aged (around 67) and long-lived (under 90). Two additional independent replicas of 1 million unique cDNA reads from the same blood draw were analyzed for two donors (one aged 18 to 30 and one aged 80 or older). Findings and caveats that apply to the study as a whole: Since profiling was done on bulk unsorted PBMCs, naive and antigen-experienced compartments could not be conclusively compared. Because the CMV infection status of the donors was unknown, age-related changes in expanded clonotypes may potentially have been confounded. Compared with the aged group, the long-lived group had more naive CD4+ T cells, fewer expanded clones and increased TCR diversity, suggesting age selection. Total diversity estimates from one million sequenced T cells were considered lower bounds and underestimates. There was a strong correlation between observed TCR beta diversity and the percentage of naive T cells measured by flow cytometry. As age increased, observed TCR beta diversity per million T cells dropped in a roughly linear way, and a significant reduction was already evident by age around 41.

The CDR3 holds 15 amino acids from the cysteine to the phenylalanine. The only DNA kept is the CDR3, 45 bases in frame from the first base. Trimming takes 3 bases off V and 1 base off J; junction bases not matched to a gene: 3. The germline V gene (reference sequence) specifies MNHEY as CDR1 and SMNVEV as CDR2. The origin of this receptor is an elderly woman in good health. The source material was blood. This chain is built from TRBV27 and TRBJ1-1; 9 central bases correspond to TRBD1. The CDR3 reads as follows: CASSFRDRANTEAFF. The sequenced DNA is TGTGCCAGCAGTTTCAGGGACAGGGCGAACACTGAAGCTTTCTTT.